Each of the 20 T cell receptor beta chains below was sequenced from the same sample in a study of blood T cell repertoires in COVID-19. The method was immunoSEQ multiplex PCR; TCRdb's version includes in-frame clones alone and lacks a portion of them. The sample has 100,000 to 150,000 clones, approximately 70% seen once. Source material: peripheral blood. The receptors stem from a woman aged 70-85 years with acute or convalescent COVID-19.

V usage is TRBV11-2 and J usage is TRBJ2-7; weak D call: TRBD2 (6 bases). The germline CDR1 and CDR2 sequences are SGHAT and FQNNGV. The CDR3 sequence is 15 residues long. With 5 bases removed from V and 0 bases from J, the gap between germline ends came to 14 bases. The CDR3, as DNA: TGTGCCAGCAGCCGATGGGGACTCAGCTCCTACGAGCAGTACTTC. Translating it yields CASSRWGLSSYEQYF. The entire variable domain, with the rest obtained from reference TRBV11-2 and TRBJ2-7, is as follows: EAGVAQSPRYKIIEKRQSVAFWCNPISGHATLYWYQQILGQGPKLLIQFQNNGVVDDSQLPKDRFSAERLKGVDSTLKIQPAKLEDSAVYLCASSRWGLSSYEQYFGPGTRLTVT.

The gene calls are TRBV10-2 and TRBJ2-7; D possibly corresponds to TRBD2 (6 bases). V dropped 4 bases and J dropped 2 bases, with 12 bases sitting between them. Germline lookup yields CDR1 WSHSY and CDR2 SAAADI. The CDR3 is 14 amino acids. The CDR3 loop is CASSGVGGTYEQYF. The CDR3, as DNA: TGCGCCAGCAGTGGGGTCGGGGGAACCTACGAGCAGTACTTC.

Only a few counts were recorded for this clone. CDR3 loop: CASSPGYKNTYNEQFF. CDR3 nucleotide sequence: TGCGCCAGCAGCCCGGGATACAAGAACACCTACAATGAGCAGTTCTTC. The rearrangement links TRBV5-1 to TRBJ2-1; D is possibly TRBD2 (5 bases). From germline, CDR1 is SGHRS and CDR2 YFSETQ. The CDR3 covers 16 residues. Trimming took off 4 bases at V and 2 bases at J, with 16 bases between the two ends. Based on the CDR3 plus reference TRBV5-1 and TRBJ2-1, the full variable domain is KAGVTQTPRYLIKTRGQQVTLSCSPISGHRSVSWYQQTPGQGLQFLFEYFSETQRNKGNFPGRFSGRQFSNSRSEMNVSTLELGDSALYLCASSPGYKNTYNEQFFGPGTRLTVL.

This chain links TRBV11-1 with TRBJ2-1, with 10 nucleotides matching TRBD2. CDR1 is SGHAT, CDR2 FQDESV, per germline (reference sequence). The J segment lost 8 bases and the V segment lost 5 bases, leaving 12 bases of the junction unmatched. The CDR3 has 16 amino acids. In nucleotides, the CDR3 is TGTGCCAGCAGCCAGGGTACTAGCGGGGCCCCACATGAGCAGTTCTTC. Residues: CASSQGTSGAPHEQFF.

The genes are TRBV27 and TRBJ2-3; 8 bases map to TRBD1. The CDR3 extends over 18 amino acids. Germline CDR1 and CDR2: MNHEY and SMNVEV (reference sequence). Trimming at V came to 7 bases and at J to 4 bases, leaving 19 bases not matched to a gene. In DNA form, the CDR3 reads TGTGCCAGCATGTTTCTTTCTAGGGGCAGGGGGCCGCCAGATACGCAGTATTTT. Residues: CASMFLSRGRGPPDTQYF.

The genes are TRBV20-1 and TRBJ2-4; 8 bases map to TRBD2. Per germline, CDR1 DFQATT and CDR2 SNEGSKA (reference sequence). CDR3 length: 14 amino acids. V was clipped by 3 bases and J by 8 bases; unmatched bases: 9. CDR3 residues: CSASAGGAGDIQYF. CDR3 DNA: TGCAGTGCTAGTGCGGGGGGCGCCGGGGACATTCAGTACTTC.

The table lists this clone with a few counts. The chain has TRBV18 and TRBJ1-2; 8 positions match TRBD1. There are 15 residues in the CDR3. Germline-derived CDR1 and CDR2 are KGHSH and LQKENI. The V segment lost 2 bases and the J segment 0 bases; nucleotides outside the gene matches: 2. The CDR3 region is CASSPEQGANYGYTF. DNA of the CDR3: TGTGCCAGCTCACCAGAACAGGGGGCTAACTATGGCTACACCTTC. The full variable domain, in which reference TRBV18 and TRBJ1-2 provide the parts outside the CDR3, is NAGVMQNPRHLVRRRGQEARLRCSPMKGHSHVYWYRQLPEEGLKFMVYLQKENIIDESGMPKERFSAEFPKEGPSILRIQQVVRGDSAAYFCASSPEQGANYGYTFGSGTRLTVV.

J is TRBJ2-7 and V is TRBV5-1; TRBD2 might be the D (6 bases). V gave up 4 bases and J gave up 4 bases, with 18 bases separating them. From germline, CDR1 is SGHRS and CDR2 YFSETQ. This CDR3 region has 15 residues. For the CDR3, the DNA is TGCGCCAGCAGCCAATGGGGGGTAGGGGTTTACGAGCAGTACTTC. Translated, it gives CASSQWGVGVYEQYF.

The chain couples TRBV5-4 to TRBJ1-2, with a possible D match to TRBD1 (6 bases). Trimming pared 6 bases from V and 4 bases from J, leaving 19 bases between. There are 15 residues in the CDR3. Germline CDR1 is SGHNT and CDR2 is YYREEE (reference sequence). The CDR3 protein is CASTTRQGIVYGYTF. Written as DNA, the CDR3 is TGTGCCAGCACCACTCGGCAGGGGATCGTCTATGGCTACACCTTC.

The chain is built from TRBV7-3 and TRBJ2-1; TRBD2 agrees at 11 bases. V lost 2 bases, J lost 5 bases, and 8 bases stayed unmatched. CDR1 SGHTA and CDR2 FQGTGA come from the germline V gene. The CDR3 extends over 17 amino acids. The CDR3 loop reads CASSLGGATSGNNEQFF. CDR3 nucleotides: TGTGCCAGCAGCTTAGGAGGGGCGACTAGCGGGAACAATGAGCAGTTCTTC. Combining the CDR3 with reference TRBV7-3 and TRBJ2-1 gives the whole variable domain GAGVSQTPSNKVTEKGKYVELRCDPISGHTALYWYRQSLGQGPEFLIYFQGTGAADDSGLPNDRFFAVRPEGSVSTLKIQRTERGDSAVYLCASSLGGATSGNNEQFFGPGTRLTVL.

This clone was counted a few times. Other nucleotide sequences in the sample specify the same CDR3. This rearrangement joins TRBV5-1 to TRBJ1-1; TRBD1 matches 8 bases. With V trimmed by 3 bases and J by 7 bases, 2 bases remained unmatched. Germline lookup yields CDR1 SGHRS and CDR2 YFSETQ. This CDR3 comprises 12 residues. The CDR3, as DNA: TGCGCCAGCAGCTCAGGGGGCGGTGAAGCTTTCTTT. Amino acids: CASSSGGGEAFF.

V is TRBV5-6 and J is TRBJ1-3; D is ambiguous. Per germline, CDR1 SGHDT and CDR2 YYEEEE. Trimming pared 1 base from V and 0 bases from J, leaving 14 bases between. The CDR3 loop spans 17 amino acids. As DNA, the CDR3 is TGTGCCAGCAGCTTGTACCGATCCAAGAGCTCTGGAAACACCATATATTTT. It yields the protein CASSLYRSKSSGNTIYF. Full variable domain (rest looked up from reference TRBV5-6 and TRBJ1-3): DAGVTQSPTHLIKTRGQQVTLRCSPKSGHDTVSWYQQALGQGPQFIFQYYEEEERQRGNFPDRFSGHQFPNYSSELNVNALLLGDSALYLCASSLYRSKSSGNTIYFGEGSWLTVV.

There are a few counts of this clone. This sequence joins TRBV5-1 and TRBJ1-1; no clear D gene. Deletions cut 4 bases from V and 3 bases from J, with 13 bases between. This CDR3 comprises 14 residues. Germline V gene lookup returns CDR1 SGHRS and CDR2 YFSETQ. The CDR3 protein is CASSQTGSYTEAFF. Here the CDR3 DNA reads TGCGCCAGCAGCCAAACGGGGTCCTACACTGAAGCTTTCTTT. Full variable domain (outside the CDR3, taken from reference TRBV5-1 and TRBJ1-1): KAGVTQTPRYLIKTRGQQVTLSCSPISGHRSVSWYQQTPGQGLQFLFEYFSETQRNKGNFPGRFSGRQFSNSRSEMNVSTLELGDSALYLCASSQTGSYTEAFFGQGTRLTVV.

For the CDR3, the DNA is TGCGCCAGCAGCCAAGAATGGAGTAGGTTCCCAGATACGCAGTATTTT. As protein: CASSQEWSRFPDTQYF. The genes are TRBV4-1 and TRBJ2-3; D remains ambiguous. The CDR3 loop spans 16 amino acids. Germline V gene sequence: CDR1 MGHRA, CDR2 YSYEKL. With 0 bases removed from V and 4 bases from J, the gap between germline ends came to 14 bases.

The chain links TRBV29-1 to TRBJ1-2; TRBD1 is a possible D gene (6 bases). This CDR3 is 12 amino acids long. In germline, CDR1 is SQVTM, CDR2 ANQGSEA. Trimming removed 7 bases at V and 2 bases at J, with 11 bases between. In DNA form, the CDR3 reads TGCAGCGCCGCCGGACAGAACTATGGCTACACCTTC. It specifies CSAAGQNYGYTF.

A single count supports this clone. CDR3 bases: TGCGCCAGCAGCCCGGTGGGGCTAGCGGGAGTTCAAGAGACCCAGTACTTC. Residues: CASSPVGLAGVQETQYF. The chain carries TRBV5-1 and TRBJ2-5; 10 positions match TRBD2. The CDR3 sequence is 17 residues long. Germline V lookup: CDR1 SGHRS, CDR2 YFSETQ. V was clipped by 4 bases and J by 2 bases; unmatched bases: 11.

Here the CDR3 reads CASSTGSANRVGYTF. Here the CDR3 DNA reads TGTGCCAGCAGTACCGGATCCGCCAACAGGGTCGGCTACACCTTC. The V gene is TRBV27, the J gene TRBJ1-2; D may be TRBD1 (6 bases). The CDR3 has 15 amino acids. The germline V gene encodes CDR1 MNHEY and CDR2 SMNVEV (reference sequence). V lost 5 bases and J 8 bases, leaving 21 bases between the germline ends.

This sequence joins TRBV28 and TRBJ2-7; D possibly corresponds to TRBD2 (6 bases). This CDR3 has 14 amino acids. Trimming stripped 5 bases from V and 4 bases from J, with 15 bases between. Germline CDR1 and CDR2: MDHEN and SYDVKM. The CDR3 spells CASSPRAAGYEQYF. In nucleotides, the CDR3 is TGTGCCAGCAGTCCCCGTGCCGCGGGATACGAGCAGTACTTC.

As DNA, the CDR3 is TGCGCCAGCAGCTGGGGTCCGGGGACTGAAGCTTTCTTT. It yields the protein CASSWGPGTEAFF. This chain links TRBV5-1 with TRBJ1-1; D is unclear. This CDR3 region has 13 residues. The V end lost 3 bases, the J end lost 5 bases, and 11 bases lay between the germline ends. Germline lookup yields CDR1 SGHRS and CDR2 YFSETQ.

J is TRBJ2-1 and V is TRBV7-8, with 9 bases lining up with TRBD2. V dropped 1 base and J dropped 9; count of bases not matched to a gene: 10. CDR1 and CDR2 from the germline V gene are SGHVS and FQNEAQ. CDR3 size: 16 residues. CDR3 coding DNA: TGTGCCAGCAGCTTAGAAATGGCGGGAGGGCCAATTGAGCAGTTCTTC. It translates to CASSLEMAGGPIEQFF.